The source of this T cell receptor (beta chain) is a study of CD8+ T cells in alopecia areata. Study findings and constraints: Between patients, shared TCR sequences were less clear than in mice. This was possibly due in part to HLA diversity in the patient population. Scalp samples also yield sequences from resident alphabeta T cells of normal skin.

The CDR3 has 14 residues. Trimming removed 0 bases at V and 2 bases at J, with 6 bases between. CDR1 and CDR2 (germline): SGHDN, FVKESK. A word on this clone: Its target is not known.

In each case, RNA was isolated and then reverse transcribed into cDNA as the sequencing template. Assay used: immunoSEQ multiplex PCR; TCRdb lists only in-frame clones, some missing. The sample lists over 90,000 clones; 55% were seen once. The origin of this receptor is a human donor in good health. Sequenced sample: CD4+ T cells sorted from blood. The chain combines TRBV14 with TRBJ2-3; D not resolved. CDR3 bases: TGTGCCAGCAGCCAAGACAGGCCCACAGATACGCAGTATTTT. Translating gives CASSQDRPTDTQYF.